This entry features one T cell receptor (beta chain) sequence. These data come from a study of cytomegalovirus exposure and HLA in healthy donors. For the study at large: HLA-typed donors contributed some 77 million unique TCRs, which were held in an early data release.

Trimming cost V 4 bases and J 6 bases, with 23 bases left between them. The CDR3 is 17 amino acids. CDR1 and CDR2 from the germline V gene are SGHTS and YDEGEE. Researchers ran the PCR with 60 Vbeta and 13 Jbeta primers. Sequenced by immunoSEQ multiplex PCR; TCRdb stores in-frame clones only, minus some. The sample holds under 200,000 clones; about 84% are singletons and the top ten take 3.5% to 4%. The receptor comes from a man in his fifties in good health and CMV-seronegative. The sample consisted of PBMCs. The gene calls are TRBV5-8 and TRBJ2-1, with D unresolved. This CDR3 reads CASSPGLDHSTLNEQFF. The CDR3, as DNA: TGTGCCAGCAGCCCCGGCCTAGACCATTCCACTCTCAATGAGCAGTTCTTC. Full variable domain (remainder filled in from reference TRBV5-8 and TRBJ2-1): EAGVTQSPTHLIKTRGQQATLRCSPISGHTSVYWYQQALGLGLQFLLWYDEGEERNRGNFPPRFSGRQFPNYSSELNVNALELEDSALYLCASSPGLDHSTLNEQFFGPGTRLTVL.